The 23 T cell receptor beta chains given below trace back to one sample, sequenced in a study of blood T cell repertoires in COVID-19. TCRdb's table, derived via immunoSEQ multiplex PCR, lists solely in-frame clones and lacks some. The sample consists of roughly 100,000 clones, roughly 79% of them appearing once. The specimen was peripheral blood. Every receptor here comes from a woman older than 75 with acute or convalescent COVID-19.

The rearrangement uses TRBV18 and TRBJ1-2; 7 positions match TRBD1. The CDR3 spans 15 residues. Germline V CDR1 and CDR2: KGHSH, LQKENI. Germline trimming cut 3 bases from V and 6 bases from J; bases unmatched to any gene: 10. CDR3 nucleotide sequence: TGTGCCAGCTCACCCGGGGACAGCCAAATGAATGGCTACACCTTC. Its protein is CASSPGDSQMNGYTF.

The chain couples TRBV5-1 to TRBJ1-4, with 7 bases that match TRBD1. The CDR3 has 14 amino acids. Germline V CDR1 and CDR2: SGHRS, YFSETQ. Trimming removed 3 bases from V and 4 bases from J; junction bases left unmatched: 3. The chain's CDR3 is CASSSGQDNEKLFF. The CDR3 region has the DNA TGCGCCAGCAGCTCCGGACAGGATAATGAAAAACTGTTTTTT.

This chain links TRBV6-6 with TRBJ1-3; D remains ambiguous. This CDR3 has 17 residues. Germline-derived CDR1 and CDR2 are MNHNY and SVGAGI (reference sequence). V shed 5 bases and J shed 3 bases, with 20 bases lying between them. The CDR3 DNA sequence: TGTGCCAGCAGTCATCAAGCTCATAGTTCTCATGGAAACACCATATATTTT. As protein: CASSHQAHSSHGNTIYF.

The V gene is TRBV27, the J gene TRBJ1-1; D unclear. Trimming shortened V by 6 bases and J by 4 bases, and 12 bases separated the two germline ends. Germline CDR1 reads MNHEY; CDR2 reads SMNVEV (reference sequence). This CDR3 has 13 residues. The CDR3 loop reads CASSAWGGTEAFF. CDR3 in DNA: TGTGCCAGCAGCGCCTGGGGAGGCACTGAAGCTTTCTTT.

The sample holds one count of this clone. The CDR3 spells CASSLDDRGGYGYTF. The CDR3 nucleotides read TGTGCCAGCAGCTTGGATGACAGGGGGGGCTATGGCTACACCTTC. The chain links TRBV7-8 to TRBJ1-2, with TRBD1 matching over 9 bases. Trimming cost V 3 bases and J 4 bases; bases outside gene matches: 6. CDR1 and CDR2 from the germline V gene are SGHVS and FQNEAQ. This CDR3 has 15 amino acids. The whole variable domain, remainder taken from reference TRBV7-8 and TRBJ1-2, is GAGVSQSPRYKVAKRGQDVALRCDPISGHVSLFWYQQALGQGPEFLTYFQNEAQLDKSGLPSDRFFAERPEGSVSTLKIQRTQQEDSAVYLCASSLDDRGGYGYTFGSGTRLTVV.

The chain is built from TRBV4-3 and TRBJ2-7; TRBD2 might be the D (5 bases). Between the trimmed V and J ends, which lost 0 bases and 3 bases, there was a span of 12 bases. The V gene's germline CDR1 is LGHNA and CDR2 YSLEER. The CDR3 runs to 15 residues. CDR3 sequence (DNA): TGCGCCAGCAGCCAAGATCAAATAGGAGGCTACGAGCAGTACTTC. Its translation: CASSQDQIGGYEQYF.

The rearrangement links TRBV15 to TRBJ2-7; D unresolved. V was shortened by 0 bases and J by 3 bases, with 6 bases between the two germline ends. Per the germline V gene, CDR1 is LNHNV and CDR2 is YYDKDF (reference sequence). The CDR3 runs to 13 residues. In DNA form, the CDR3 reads TGTGCCACCAGCAGAGATCTTAGCTACGAGCAGTACTTC. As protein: CATSRDLSYEQYF.

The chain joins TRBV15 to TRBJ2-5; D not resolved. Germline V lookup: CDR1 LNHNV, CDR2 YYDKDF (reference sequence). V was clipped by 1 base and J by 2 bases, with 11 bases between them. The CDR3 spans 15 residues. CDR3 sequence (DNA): TGTGCCACCAGCAGAGGTAAACAGTCTCAAGAGACCCAGTACTTC. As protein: CATSRGKQSQETQYF.

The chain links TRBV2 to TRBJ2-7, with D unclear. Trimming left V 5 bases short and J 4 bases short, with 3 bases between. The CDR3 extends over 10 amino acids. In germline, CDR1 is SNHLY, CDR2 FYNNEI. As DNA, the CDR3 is TGTGCCAGCAGTCGTTACGAGCAGTACTTC. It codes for CASSRYEQYF.

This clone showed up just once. CDR3 loop: CASSQGGTGSSYGYTF. DNA for the CDR3: TGCGCCAGCAGCCAAGGAGGGACAGGCAGTTCCTATGGCTACACCTTC. The rearrangement uses TRBV4-3 and TRBJ1-2, with 8 bases matching TRBD1. The CDR3 is made up of 16 amino acids. Germline V gene lookup returns CDR1 LGHNA and CDR2 YSLEER. V trimming: 1 base; J trimming: 4 bases; junction bases outside the gene matches: 8.

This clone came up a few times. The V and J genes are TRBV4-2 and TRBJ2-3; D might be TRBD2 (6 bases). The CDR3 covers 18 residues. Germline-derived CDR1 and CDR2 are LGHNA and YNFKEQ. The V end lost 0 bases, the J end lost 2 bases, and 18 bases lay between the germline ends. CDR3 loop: CASSQDLPSADDTDTQYF. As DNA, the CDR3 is TGTGCCAGCAGCCAAGATCTGCCTAGCGCGGATGACACAGATACGCAGTATTTT.

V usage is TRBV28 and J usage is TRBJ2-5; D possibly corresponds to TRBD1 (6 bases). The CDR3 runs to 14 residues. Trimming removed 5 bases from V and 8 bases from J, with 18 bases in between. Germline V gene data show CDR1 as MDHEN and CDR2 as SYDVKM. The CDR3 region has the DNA TGTGCCAGCAGTGGGGGCAGCCCAGTAGAAACCCAGTACTTC. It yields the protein CASSGGSPVETQYF.

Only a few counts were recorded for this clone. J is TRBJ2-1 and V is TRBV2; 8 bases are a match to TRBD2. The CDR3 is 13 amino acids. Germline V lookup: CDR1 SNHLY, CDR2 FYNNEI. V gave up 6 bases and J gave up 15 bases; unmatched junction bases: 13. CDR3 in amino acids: CASSQEGLASLFF. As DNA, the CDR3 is TGTGCCAGCAGCCAGGAAGGACTAGCCTCGTTGTTCTTC.

In DNA, the CDR3 is TGTGCCAGTAGTTTGAGACTAGCGGGGACCTACAATGAGCAGTTCTTC. Amino acid sequence: CASSLRLAGTYNEQFF. J is TRBJ2-1 and V is TRBV19; TRBD2 aligns across 11 bases. Germline CDR1 is LNHDA and CDR2 is SQIVND (reference sequence). The CDR3 runs to 16 residues. Losses at the gene ends were 5 bases for V and 2 bases for J; bases not matched to a gene: 5.

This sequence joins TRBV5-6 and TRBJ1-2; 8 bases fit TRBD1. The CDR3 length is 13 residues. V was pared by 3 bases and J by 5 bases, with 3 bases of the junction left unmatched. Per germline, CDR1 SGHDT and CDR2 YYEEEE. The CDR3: CASSWTGLYGYTF. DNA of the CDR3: TGTGCCAGCAGCTGGACAGGGTTGTATGGCTACACCTTC.

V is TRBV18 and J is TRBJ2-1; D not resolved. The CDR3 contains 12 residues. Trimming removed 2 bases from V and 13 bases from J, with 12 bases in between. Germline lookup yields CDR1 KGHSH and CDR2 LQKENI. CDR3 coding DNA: TGTGCCAGCTCACCAGGCGACATACAACAGTTCTTC. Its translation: CASSPGDIQQFF.

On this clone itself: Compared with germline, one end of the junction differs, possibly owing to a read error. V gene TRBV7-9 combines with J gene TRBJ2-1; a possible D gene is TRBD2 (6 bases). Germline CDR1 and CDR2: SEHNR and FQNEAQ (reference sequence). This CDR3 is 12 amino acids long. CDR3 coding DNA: TGTGCCAGCAGCTTGGACTACAATGAGCGGTTCTTC. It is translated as CASSLDYNERFF.

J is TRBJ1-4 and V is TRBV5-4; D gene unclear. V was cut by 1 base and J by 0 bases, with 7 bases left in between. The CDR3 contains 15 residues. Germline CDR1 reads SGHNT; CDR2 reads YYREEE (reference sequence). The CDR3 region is CASSLNSATNEKLFF. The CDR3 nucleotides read TGTGCCAGCAGCTTGAACAGTGCAACTAATGAAAAACTGTTTTTT.

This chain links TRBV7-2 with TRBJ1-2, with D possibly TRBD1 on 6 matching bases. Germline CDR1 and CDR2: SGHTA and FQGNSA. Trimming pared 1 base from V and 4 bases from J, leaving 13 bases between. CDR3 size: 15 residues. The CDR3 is CASSLDGGRVYGYTF. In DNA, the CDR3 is TGTGCCAGCAGCTTAGACGGGGGGCGCGTCTATGGCTACACCTTC.

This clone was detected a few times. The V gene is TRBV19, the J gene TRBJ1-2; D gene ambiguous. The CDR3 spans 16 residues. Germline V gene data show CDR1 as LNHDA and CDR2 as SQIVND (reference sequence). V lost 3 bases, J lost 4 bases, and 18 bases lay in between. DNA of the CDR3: TGTGCCAGTAGTATGGCTCCCGACTCTATCACCTATGGCTACACCTTC. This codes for CASSMAPDSITYGYTF.

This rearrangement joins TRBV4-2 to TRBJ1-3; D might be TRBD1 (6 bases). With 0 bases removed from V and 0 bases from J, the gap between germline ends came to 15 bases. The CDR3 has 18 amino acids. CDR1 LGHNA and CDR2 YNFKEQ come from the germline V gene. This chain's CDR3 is CASSQDPGGRDSGNTIYF. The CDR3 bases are TGTGCCAGCAGCCAAGACCCGGGGGGCCGGGACTCTGGAAACACCATATATTTT.

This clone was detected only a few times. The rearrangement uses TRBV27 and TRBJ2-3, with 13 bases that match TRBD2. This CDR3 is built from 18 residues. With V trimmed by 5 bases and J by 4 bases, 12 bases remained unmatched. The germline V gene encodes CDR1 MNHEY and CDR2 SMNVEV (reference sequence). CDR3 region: CASSQRPPGLAGSDTQYF. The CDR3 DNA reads TGTGCCAGCAGTCAGCGGCCGCCGGGACTAGCGGGATCAGATACGCAGTATTTT.

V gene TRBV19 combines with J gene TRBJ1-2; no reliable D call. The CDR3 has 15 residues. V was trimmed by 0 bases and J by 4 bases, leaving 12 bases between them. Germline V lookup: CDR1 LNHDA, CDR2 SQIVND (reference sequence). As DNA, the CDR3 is TGTGCCAGTAGTATAGATAGCGAGTGGAGCTATGGCTACACCTTC. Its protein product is CASSIDSEWSYGYTF.